The present T cell receptor beta chain was sequenced within a study of a mutant IDH1 vaccine in newly diagnosed glioma. As regards this clone: Antigen: not known.

Time point reported: week 47, end of study. Doses of 300 ug of mutant IDH1 20-mer peptide were given with topical imiquimod. Per germline, CDR1 ENHRY and CDR2 SYGVKD. The CDR3 sequence is 18 residues long. Losses at the gene ends were 3 bases for V and 6 bases for J; bases not matched to a gene: 15. Measured with immunoSEQ multiplex PCR; TCRdb has only the in-frame clones, and not every one. The profile covers around 84,000 clones, with approximately 78% appearing a single time and roughly 5.2% taken by the ten largest. This chain links TRBV10-3 with TRBJ2-7; 12 nucleotides align to TRBD1. This TCR was sampled from a man aged 40-49 years with glioma. Sample: PBMCs, taken from a glioma patient whose treatment included an IDH1 peptide vaccine. CDR3 DNA sequence: TGTGCCATCAGTGAAGTATCCCCGGTGGGACAGGGGGCTGTCGAGCAGTACTTC. Translation: CAISEVSPVGQGAVEQYF.